This entry is about one T cell receptor beta chain. The antigen is not known. This entry is derived from a study of PD-1 blockade in classical Hodgkin lymphoma. Every patient was affected by relapse after autologous stem cell transplantation, while exposure to brentuximab vedotin was not uniform. CDR1 is SGHAT, CDR2 FQNNGV, per germline. The trim removed 4 bases at V and 0 bases at J, leaving 9 bases unmatched. The CDR3 totals 17 residues. Here immunoSEQ multiplex PCR was the method, and the copy in TCRdb shows in-frame clones only, minus some. The data show tens of thousands of clones, about 93% seen once. Points from the study as a whole: Underlying causes for the observed repertoire differences were not defined, possibly disease activity or prior therapy. Reported findings placed baseline TCR diversity lower in newly diagnosed patients (compared with healthy donors).

The origin of this receptor is a human donor with classical Hodgkin lymphoma. This specimen consisted of peripheral blood mononuclear cells (PBMCs), obtained at baseline. The chain has TRBV11-2 and TRBJ2-3; TRBD2 matches at 8 bases. CDR3 bases: TGTGCCAGCAGCTCAAGGACTAGCTATTCTAGCACAGATACGCAGTATTTT. Protein sequence: CASSSRTSYSSTDTQYF.